One and the same sample provided the 9 T cell receptor beta chains below, sequenced in a study of CD8 T cells in ankylosing spondylitis. TCRdb analysed the 5' RACE reads with MiXCR anew, one entry per CDR3 protein. The sample records some 250,000 distinct CDR3 sequences, approximately 24% being singletons. The specimen sequenced was blood, either unsorted or a sorted T cell fraction (not recorded which). The receptors here all came from a male donor with ankylosing spondylitis or in good health (not recorded which).

In this sample, this clonotype turned up a few times. The rearrangement uses TRBV12-3 or TRBV12-4 and TRBJ2-1; the match to TRBD2 covers 8 bases. V shed 4 bases, J shed 6 bases, and the junction held 14 bases outside the gene matches. The CDR3 is made up of 17 amino acids. CDR3 amino acids: CASSSALGRGAPNEQFF. Written as DNA, the CDR3 is TGTGCCAGCAGTTCAGCTTTGGGGCGGGGGGCTCCCAATGAGCAGTTCTTC.

The sample holds a few counts of this clonotype. The chain joins TRBV25-1 to TRBJ2-5, with 10 nucleotides matching TRBD1. Trimming cost V 5 bases and J 1 base; bases outside gene matches: 7. Germline V lookup: CDR1 MGHDK, CDR2 SYGVNS. CDR3 length: 16 amino acids. The CDR3, as DNA: TGTGCCAGCAGTAACGCCGGGACAGGGGCCCAAGAGACCCAGTACTTC. It encodes CASSNAGTGAQETQYF.

This clonotype was picked up many times. The rearrangement joins TRBV20-1 to TRBJ2-3; 11 bases agree with TRBD2. V shed 5 bases, J shed 6 bases, and the junction held 7 bases outside the gene matches. CDR1 and CDR2 (germline): DFQATT, SNEGSKA (reference sequence). The CDR3 contains 14 residues. CDR3 region: CSAPTSGGPDTQYF. As DNA, the CDR3 is TGCAGTGCTCCTACTAGCGGGGGACCTGATACGCAGTATTTT.

The rearrangement uses TRBV24-1 and TRBJ2-2; tentatively, D is TRBD1 or TRBD2 (5 bases each). Between the trimmed V and J ends, which lost 4 bases and 4 bases, there was a span of 30 bases. Germline V gene data show CDR1 as KGHDR and CDR2 as SFDVKD. CDR3 length equals 21 residues. The DNA of the CDR3 is TGTGCCACCAGTGACCCTAGACCGCCGACAAGGGGACGACGCGGCACCGGGGAGCTGTTTTTT. It is translated as CATSDPRPPTRGRRGTGELFF.

There are a few counts of this clonotype. This chain uses TRBV3-1 with TRBJ2-5, with D possibly TRBD2 on 5 matching bases. V was cut by 7 bases and J by 0 bases, with 9 bases left in between. The CDR3 has 13 amino acids. The germline V gene encodes CDR1 LGHDT and CDR2 YNNKEL (reference sequence). CDR3 DNA sequence: TGTGCCAGCAATTACGGGAACCAAGAGACCCAGTACTTC. Translated, it gives CASNYGNQETQYF.

This clonotype was seen many times. The rearrangement links TRBV6-2 or TRBV6-3 to TRBJ2-1; TRBD2 aligns across 16 bases. The CDR3 contains 20 residues. The germline V gene encodes CDR1 MNHEY and CDR2 SVGEGT. J was trimmed by 6 bases and V by 2 bases; bases with no gene match: 13. DNA for the CDR3: TGTGCCAGCAGTTACCTCCAACCGGGACTAGCGGGGGGGCCGAGCAATGAGCAGTTCTTC. This sequence encodes CASSYLQPGLAGGPSNEQFF.

The chain links TRBV20-1 to TRBJ1-5, with D possibly being TRBD1 (6 bases). This CDR3 is built from 15 residues. Per the germline V gene, CDR1 is DFQATT and CDR2 is SNEGSKA (reference sequence). Between the trimmed V and J ends, which lost 5 bases and 0 bases, there was a span of 14 bases. The CDR3 reads CSAESTGNSNQPQHF. CDR3 bases: TGCAGTGCTGAATCTACAGGGAATAGCAATCAGCCCCAGCATTTT.

This clonotype was counted only a few times. The chain employs TRBV10-3 and TRBJ1-2; D unclear. Germline CDR1 is ENHRY and CDR2 is SYGVKD. V was cut by 1 base and J by 4 bases, with 10 bases left in between. The CDR3 consists of 14 residues. The CDR3: CAISEFPVTYGYTF. Written as DNA, the CDR3 is TGTGCCATCAGTGAGTTTCCAGTTACCTATGGCTACACCTTC.

This clonotype was detected only a few times. The rearrangement uses TRBV20-1 and TRBJ1-5, with D unclear. V dropped 1 base and J dropped 2 bases, with 9 bases sitting between them. Germline CDR1 DFQATT, CDR2 SNEGSKA (reference sequence). CDR3 size: 14 residues. Here the CDR3 reads CSARVVGGNQPQHF. The CDR3 bases are TGCAGTGCTAGAGTTGTGGGAGGCAATCAGCCCCAGCATTTT.